The TCR beta chain under discussion was sequenced for a study of control samples from healthy donors and cancer patients. V lost 1 base and J lost 2, with 11 bases in between. The CDR3 runs 15 residues. Per the germline V gene, CDR1 is SEHNR and CDR2 is FQNEAQ (reference sequence). TCRdb keeps only in-frame clones here, not all; method: immunoSEQ multiplex PCR. The table has 40,000 to 50,000 clones, around 94% seen once. The chain is built from TRBV7-9 and TRBJ1-2; possible D gene TRBD1, 6 bases. The receptor was isolated from a man aged 55-75 years in good health. The material sequenced was blood. The CDR3: CASSLGTGLNYGYTF. The CDR3 DNA reads TGTGCCAGCAGCTTAGGAACAGGGTTAAACTATGGCTACACCTTC.